Below are 12 T cell receptor beta chains sequenced from a single sample in a study of OX40 agonist ivuxolimab in advanced cancers. The assay was immunoSEQ multiplex PCR, and TCRdb's table has in-frame clones only and misses some. Among 65,000 to 85,000 clones listed, 75% to 90% were seen once. The sample in question was CD4+ or CD8+ T cells sorted from blood, obtained in a trial of the OX40 agonist ivuxolimab. Source of these receptors: an adult with an advanced solid tumor such as melanoma, head and neck, liver or kidney cancer.

The V call is TRBV30, the J call TRBJ1-4; D ambiguous. The germline CDR1 and CDR2 sequences are GTSNPN and SVGIG (reference sequence). V dropped 0 bases and J dropped 7 bases, with 15 bases sitting between them. The CDR3 length is 15 residues. The CDR3: CAWSVMSLLGEKLFF. In DNA form, the CDR3 reads TGTGCCTGGAGTGTAATGTCGCTCCTAGGTGAAAAACTGTTTTTT.

The V and J genes are TRBV7-6 and TRBJ2-1, with D perhaps given as TRBD1 or TRBD2 (6 bases each). The V gene lost 5 bases and the J gene lost 8 bases, with 22 bases spanning the gap. The CDR3 consists of 16 residues. In germline, CDR1 is SGHVS, CDR2 FNYEAQ. Here the CDR3 DNA reads TGTGCCAGCAGCCTGCATTCGGGGGCAGGGGTCTATGAGCAGTTCTTC. It specifies CASSLHSGAGVYEQFF.

The chain combines TRBV28 with TRBJ2-2; 10 bases align to TRBD1. CDR3 length equals 16 residues. J lost 4 bases, V lost 4 bases, and 6 bases had no gene match. From germline, CDR1 is MDHEN and CDR2 SYDVKM. Written as DNA, the CDR3 is TGTGCCAGCAGTTCCCCGGGACAGGGGCTCACCGGGGAGCTGTTTTTT. Translated: CASSSPGQGLTGELFF. The entire variable domain, with the rest obtained from reference TRBV28 and TRBJ2-2, is as follows: DVKVTQSSRYLVKRTGEKVFLECVQDMDHENMFWYRQDPGLGLRLIYFSYDVKMKEKGDIPEGYSVSREKKERFSLILESASTNQTSMYLCASSSPGQGLTGELFFGEGSRLTVL.

The chain has TRBV4-1 and TRBJ1-4, with D possibly being TRBD1 (5 bases). Germline assignment: CDR1 MGHRA and CDR2 YSYEKL. The CDR3 runs to 15 residues. Trimming stripped 4 bases from V and 3 bases from J, with 12 bases between. CDR3 region: CASSPPGTANEKLFF. The CDR3 DNA sequence: TGCGCCAGCAGCCCCCCAGGGACGGCTAATGAAAAACTGTTTTTT.

This chain uses TRBV5-1 with TRBJ2-1; the match to TRBD1 covers 8 bases. The CDR3 runs 14 residues. CDR1 is SGHRS, CDR2 YFSETQ, per germline. The trim removed 1 base at V and 8 bases at J, leaving 5 bases unmatched. This chain's CDR3 is CASSLRQGAHEQFF. Here the CDR3 DNA reads TGCGCCAGCAGCTTGAGGCAGGGGGCCCATGAGCAGTTCTTC.

This chain uses TRBV9 with TRBJ1-6; a weak D match, TRBD1 (5 bases). This CDR3 region has 16 residues. CDR1 and CDR2 (germline): SGDLS, YYNGEE. The germline V and J ends were trimmed by 0 bases and 10 bases, with 17 bases remaining between them. CDR3 in amino acids: CASSVDGPGLGSPLHF. The CDR3 coding sequence is TGTGCCAGCAGCGTAGATGGCCCGGGGCTAGGGTCACCCCTCCACTTT.

The V call is TRBV7-2, the J call TRBJ2-3, with unresolved D. The CDR3 spans 15 residues. Germline V gene lookup returns CDR1 SGHTA and CDR2 FQGNSA. Trimming cost V 1 base and J 0 bases, with 8 bases left between them. The CDR3 nucleotides are TGTGCCAGCAGCTTAGACCCCCGGAGCACAGATACGCAGTATTTT. Its translation: CASSLDPRSTDTQYF.

The chain is built from TRBV11-2 and TRBJ2-2, with D possibly matching TRBD2 (6 bases). V was shortened by 7 bases and J by 1 base, with 10 bases between the two germline ends. The CDR3 length is 14 residues. Germline CDR1 reads SGHAT; CDR2 reads FQNNGV. The CDR3 spells CASTFSGNTGELFF. As DNA, the CDR3 is TGTGCCAGCACCTTTAGCGGGAACACCGGGGAGCTGTTTTTT. Full variable domain (outside the CDR3, taken from reference TRBV11-2 and TRBJ2-2): EAGVAQSPRYKIIEKRQSVAFWCNPISGHATLYWYQQILGQGPKLLIQFQNNGVVDDSQLPKDRFSAERLKGVDSTLKIQPAKLEDSAVYLCASTFSGNTGELFFGEGSRLTVL.

The chain has TRBV5-1 and TRBJ1-2; no definite D call. Germline V CDR1 and CDR2: SGHRS, YFSETQ. Trimming left V 5 bases short and J 6 bases short, with 14 bases between. The CDR3 length is 13 residues. The DNA of the CDR3 is TGCGCCAGCAGAGAGACATCGGCCGATGGCTACACCTTC. Amino acids: CASRETSADGYTF. The whole variable domain, filled in from reference TRBV5-1 and TRBJ1-2, reads KAGVTQTPRYLIKTRGQQVTLSCSPISGHRSVSWYQQTPGQGLQFLFEYFSETQRNKGNFPGRFSGRQFSNSRSEMNVSTLELGDSALYLCASRETSADGYTFGSGTRLTVV.

V usage is TRBV18 and J usage is TRBJ1-5; no clear D. Trimming pared 0 bases from V and 10 bases from J, leaving 10 bases between. The CDR3 totals 13 residues. CDR1 and CDR2 from the germline V gene are KGHSH and LQKENI. The CDR3 spells CASSPPIGHPQHF. The CDR3 coding sequence is TGTGCCAGCTCACCACCGATAGGCCACCCCCAGCATTTT.

The rearrangement links TRBV6-1 to TRBJ2-2; a weak D match, TRBD1 (5 bases). Deletions cut 5 bases from V and 1 base from J, with 11 bases between. In germline, CDR1 is MNHNS, CDR2 SASEGT. The CDR3 contains 15 residues. This chain's CDR3 is CASSWGWMNTGELFF. The DNA of the CDR3 is TGTGCCAGCAGTTGGGGCTGGATGAACACCGGGGAGCTGTTTTTT.

The rearrangement links TRBV5-4 to TRBJ2-5, with D possibly TRBD1 on 5 matching bases. CDR1 is SGHNT and CDR2 is YYREEE in the germline V gene (reference sequence). The CDR3 loop spans 14 amino acids. V gave up 1 base and J gave up 4 bases, with 11 bases separating them. DNA for the CDR3: TGTGCCAGCAGCTTGTTGGGGCTGGCAGAGACCCAGTACTTC. It encodes CASSLLGLAETQYF.